The 10 T cell receptor beta chains below were found in one sample sequenced in a study of beta chain features in type 1 diabetes. Study observations and caveats: For Type 1 diabetes patients, all four CD4+ subsets carried TCRB CDR3s that were moderately but significantly shorter.

For these receptors, no antigen is known. All of the isolated RNA was reverse transcribed, so expressed TCRB transcripts were sequenced. Generated by immunoSEQ multiplex PCR, the TCRdb table keeps only in-frame clones and is missing some. This table has tens of thousands of clones, 42% appearing once. The sample taken for sequencing was Tregs from blood. Receptors were obtained from a man aged 25-45 years with type 1 diabetes.

This chain connects TRBV2 to TRBJ1-5, with D hard to call. Looked up from germline, CDR1 is SNHLY and CDR2 is FYNNEI. This CDR3 has 12 amino acids. V was clipped by 6 bases and J by 4 bases, with 7 bases between them. CDR3 region: CASRPENQPQHF. CDR3 bases: TGTGCCAGCAGGCCGGAGAATCAGCCCCAGCATTTT.

This clone was counted only a few times. The rearrangement uses TRBV6-5 and TRBJ2-1, with D possibly matching TRBD2 (5 bases). The CDR3 spans 13 residues. Trimming took off 7 bases at V and 5 bases at J, with 12 bases between the two ends. Germline CDR1 is MNHEY and CDR2 is SVGAGI. The CDR3 bases are TGTGCCAGCACCCTATCCGGGGACAATGAGCAGTTCTTC. Its translation: CASTLSGDNEQFF.

V gene TRBV18 combines with J gene TRBJ1-3; no reliable D call. From germline, CDR1 is KGHSH and CDR2 LQKENI. The ends were cut back, 6 bases at V and 0 bases at J, with 15 bases in the middle. The CDR3 extends over 16 amino acids. The CDR3 loop reads CASSRAQPDSGNTIYF. The CDR3, as DNA: TGTGCCAGCTCCCGTGCACAGCCAGACTCTGGAAACACCATATATTTT. Filled out from reference TRBV18 and TRBJ1-3, the complete variable domain reads NAGVMQNPRHLVRRRGQEARLRCSPMKGHSHVYWYRQLPEEGLKFMVYLQKENIIDESGMPKERFSAEFPKEGPSILRIQQVVRGDSAAYFCASSRAQPDSGNTIYFGEGSWLTVV.

This rearrangement joins TRBV7-8 to TRBJ2-5, with D maybe TRBD2 (6 bases). The CDR3 totals 14 residues. Germline V gives CDR1 SGHVS, CDR2 FQNEAQ. V was clipped by 2 bases and J by 4 bases, with 11 bases between them. CDR3 bases: TGTGCCAGCAGCTTAACTGACGGGGGAGAGACCCAGTACTTC. It encodes CASSLTDGGETQYF.

The chain uses TRBV5-1 and TRBJ2-3; D is ambiguous. The germline V gene has CDR1 SGHRS and CDR2 YFSETQ. Trimming left V 0 bases short and J 1 base short, with 9 bases between. This CDR3 contains 15 residues. The CDR3 sequence is CASSLDNYRTDTQYF. The CDR3 DNA is TGCGCCAGCAGCTTGGATAACTACCGCACAGATACGCAGTATTTT.

V and J are TRBV15 and TRBJ1-1, with D possibly matching TRBD1 (5 bases). CDR1 and CDR2 from the germline V gene are LNHNV and YYDKDF (reference sequence). The CDR3 length is 20 residues. Trimming pared 0 bases from V and 1 base from J, leaving 24 bases between. The CDR3: CATSRERKGRTSDQNTEAFF. CDR3 DNA: TGTGCCACCAGCAGAGAACGGAAGGGAAGGACAAGTGACCAGAACACTGAAGCTTTCTTT.

The V and J genes are TRBV2 and TRBJ2-7; D not certain. CDR1 and CDR2 (germline): SNHLY, FYNNEI. The CDR3 spans 11 residues. Trimming took off 4 bases at V and 4 bases at J, with 5 bases between the two ends. The CDR3 loop reads CASSALYEQYF. Written as DNA, the CDR3 is TGTGCCAGCAGTGCCCTATACGAGCAGTACTTC.

This clone was detected a few times. The chain recombines TRBV2 with TRBJ2-6, with D maybe TRBD2 (6 bases). The V end was cut by 11 bases, the J end by 4 bases, with 15 bases between. Germline V gene data show CDR1 as SNHLY and CDR2 as FYNNEI. The CDR3 runs 14 residues. The DNA of the CDR3 is TGTGCCGGGACTCGGCTTTCCGGGGCCAACGTCCTGACTTTC. It translates to CAGTRLSGANVLTF.

This sequence joins TRBV28 and TRBJ2-1, with D hard to call. V shed 5 bases and J shed 10 bases, with 21 bases lying between them. The CDR3 is made up of 15 amino acids. Germline V gene lookup returns CDR1 MDHEN and CDR2 SYDVKM. The CDR3 here is CASSLPKMSRDEQFF. The CDR3 DNA reads TGTGCCAGCAGTCTCCCCAAGATGTCTAGAGACGAGCAGTTCTTC.

The chain employs TRBV5-1 and TRBJ2-7; TRBD2 matches 8 bases. Looked up from germline, CDR1 is SGHRS and CDR2 is YFSETQ. V lost 1 base to trimming and J lost 2 bases; unmatched junction nucleotides: 5. This CDR3 contains 15 residues. The CDR3 DNA reads TGCGCCAGCAGCTTGACGCGGGAGGCAGCCTACGAGCAGTACTTC. Its translation: CASSLTREAAYEQYF.